This passage covers 25 T cell receptor beta chains from one sample sequenced in a study of cytomegalovirus exposure and HLA in healthy donors. Use of 60 Vbeta and 13 Jbeta primers characterized the PCR. TCRdb's table, derived via immunoSEQ multiplex PCR, lists solely in-frame clones and lacks some. The sample carries 130,000 or so clones, about 77% recorded once. Sequencing was done on a sample of PBMCs. These receptors all stem from a female donor in good health and CMV-seronegative.

The chain uses TRBV21-1 and TRBJ1-3. TRBV21-1 is an annotated pseudogene. The CDR3 is 13 residues long. Written as DNA, the CDR3 is TGTGCCAGCAGCTATCACTCGGGTTTTACCATATATTTT. It specifies CASSYHSGFTIYF.

The table lists this clone with a count of one. This chain connects TRBV28 to TRBJ2-2, with 9 bases identical to TRBD2. J was trimmed by 7 bases and V by 3 bases; bases with no gene match: 12. The CDR3 is 17 residues long. Germline CDR1 reads MDHEN; CDR2 reads SYDVKM. CDR3 residues: CASSLAGGRVYGGELFF. The CDR3 nucleotides are TGTGCCAGCAGTTTGGCGGGCGGGAGGGTGTACGGCGGGGAGCTGTTTTTT. Based on the CDR3 plus reference TRBV28 and TRBJ2-2, the full variable domain is DVKVTQSSRYLVKRTGEKVFLECVQDMDHENMFWYRQDPGLGLRLIYFSYDVKMKEKGDIPEGYSVSREKKERFSLILESASTNQTSMYLCASSLAGGRVYGGELFFGEGSRLTVL.

V gene TRBV5-1 combines with J gene TRBJ1-4, with TRBD1 identical over 9 bases. With V trimmed by 4 bases and J by 8 bases, 6 bases remained unmatched. The CDR3 consists of 14 residues. Germline lookup yields CDR1 SGHRS and CDR2 YFSETQ. DNA for the CDR3: TGCGCCAGCAGCGTAGGGACAGGGACCGAAAAACTGTTTTTT. Residues: CASSVGTGTEKLFF.

The V gene is TRBV9, the J gene TRBJ2-2; the D gene is possibly TRBD2 (6 bases). The CDR3 consists of 15 residues. Trimming stripped 5 bases from V and 5 bases from J, with 16 bases between. The germline V gene encodes CDR1 SGDLS and CDR2 YYNGEE. CDR3 region: CASSPDGGGTGELFF. In DNA, the CDR3 is TGTGCCAGCAGTCCGGACGGCGGAGGGACCGGGGAGCTGTTTTTT.

The chain couples TRBV11-2 to TRBJ1-2; D unresolved. With 5 bases removed from V and 8 bases from J, the gap between germline ends came to 9 bases. The CDR3 length is 11 residues. Germline V gene lookup returns CDR1 SGHAT and CDR2 FQNNGV. In DNA, the CDR3 is TGTGCCAGCAGCGGTAGTCTGGGCTACACCTTC. This sequence encodes CASSGSLGYTF.

The rearrangement joins TRBV20-1 to TRBJ1-2, with unresolved D. The CDR3 runs to 11 residues. Trimming left V 7 bases short and J 2 bases short, with 8 bases between. The germline V gene encodes CDR1 DFQATT and CDR2 SNEGSKA (reference sequence). The CDR3 coding sequence is TGCAGTGGAGGAGACAACTATGGCTACACCTTC. Its protein product is CSGGDNYGYTF.

V usage is TRBV15 and J usage is TRBJ2-5; D is possibly TRBD2 (6 bases). The CDR3 sequence is 14 residues long. Germline CDR1 is LNHNV and CDR2 is YYDKDF (reference sequence). V lost 0 bases to trimming and J lost 4 bases, with 9 bases between them. CDR3 residues: CATSRDHGGETQYF. DNA of the CDR3: TGTGCCACCAGCAGAGATCACGGGGGAGAGACCCAGTACTTC.

The V call is TRBV7-8, the J call TRBJ1-3, with TRBD1 as a possible D gene (5 bases). This CDR3 spans 15 amino acids. V dropped 7 bases and J dropped 1 base, with 14 bases sitting between them. Germline V gene lookup returns CDR1 SGHVS and CDR2 FQNEAQ. The CDR3 DNA reads as TGTGCCAGCAATCCGGGACTGATTTCTGGAAACACCATATATTTT. Its protein product is CASNPGLISGNTIYF.

V is TRBV4-2 and J is TRBJ2-5; perhaps TRBD2 as D (6 bases). The J call could be wrong; TRBJ2-7 is a better fit for the DNA end. CDR3 length: 13 residues. From germline, CDR1 is LGHNA and CDR2 YNFKEQ. CDR3 nucleotides: TGTGCCAGCAGCCAAGCGGGAGTGGACGAGCAGTACTTC. Amino acids: CASSQAGVDEQYF.

V and J are TRBV10-1 and TRBJ1-1, with D possibly TRBD1 on 5 matching bases. The ends were cut back, 0 bases at V and 3 bases at J, with 17 bases in the middle. CDR3 length: 17 amino acids. The germline V gene encodes CDR1 WNHNN and CDR2 SYGVQD (reference sequence). The chain's CDR3 is CASSESRGRGVDTEAFF. For the CDR3, the DNA is TGCGCCAGCAGTGAGTCGAGGGGCCGCGGGGTGGACACTGAAGCTTTCTTT.

This clone was found a few times. The genes are TRBV5-4 and TRBJ1-4; D unclear. This CDR3 comprises 14 residues. Deletions cut 4 bases from V and 0 bases from J, with 7 bases between. Germline assignment: CDR1 SGHNT and CDR2 YYREEE (reference sequence). CDR3 residues: CASSTTATNEKLFF. CDR3 in DNA: TGTGCCAGCAGCACGACTGCAACTAATGAAAAACTGTTTTTT. Based on the CDR3 plus reference TRBV5-4 and TRBJ1-4, the full variable domain is ETGVTQSPTHLIKTRGQQVTLRCSSQSGHNTVSWYQQALGQGPQFIFQYYREEENGRGNFPPRFSGLQFPNYSSELNVNALELDDSALYLCASSTTATNEKLFFGSGTQLSVL.

The genes are TRBV9 and TRBJ2-7; 8 bases align to TRBD2. This CDR3 comprises 14 residues. J gave up 6 bases and V 0 bases, and 5 bases lay outside the gene matches. Germline V gives CDR1 SGDLS, CDR2 YYNGEE. CDR3 in DNA: TGTGCCAGCAGCGTAGACGGGGGGGCCCGCGAGCAGTACTTC. This translates into CASSVDGGAREQYF.

The CDR3 loop is CASSLTAEAYNEQFF. DNA for the CDR3: TGTGCCAGCAGCTTAACGGCGGAAGCCTACAATGAGCAGTTCTTC. This chain joins TRBV7-3 and TRBJ2-1, with D unclear. Germline-derived CDR1 and CDR2 are SGHTA and FQGTGA. V lost 0 bases, J lost 2 bases, and 8 bases lay in between. The CDR3 sequence is 15 residues long.

The J gene is TRBJ1-2, the V gene TRBV5-1; TRBD1 matches at 8 bases. The CDR3 contains 14 residues. CDR1 SGHRS and CDR2 YFSETQ come from the germline V gene. V gave up 4 bases and J gave up 3 bases; unmatched junction bases: 5. CDR3 DNA sequence: TGCGCCAGCAGCACGGACAGGGCTGACTATGGCTACACCTTC. This sequence encodes CASSTDRADYGYTF.

The J gene is TRBJ2-1, the V gene TRBV11-2, with 9 positions matching TRBD1. CDR1 and CDR2 from the germline V gene are SGHAT and FQNNGV. The CDR3 runs 18 residues. V was pared by 3 bases and J by 9 bases, with 18 bases of the junction left unmatched. This chain's CDR3 is CASSFPQGQGSSRVEQFF. Written as DNA, the CDR3 is TGTGCCAGCAGCTTTCCTCAGGGACAGGGTTCCTCCCGAGTTGAGCAGTTCTTC.

The gene calls are TRBV27 and TRBJ2-2; D remains unclear. The V and J ends lost 3 bases and 2 bases respectively, with 13 bases between them. This CDR3 is built from 16 residues. Germline lookup yields CDR1 MNHEY and CDR2 SMNVEV (reference sequence). This CDR3 reads CASSLVANVNTGELFF. As DNA, the CDR3 is TGTGCCAGCAGTTTGGTTGCTAACGTTAACACCGGGGAGCTGTTTTTT.

DNA for the CDR3: TGTGCCAGTACCACGACAGGGGGGTGGGAAGCTTTCTTT. Encoded protein: CASTTTGGWEAFF. V is TRBV19 and J is TRBJ1-1; the match to TRBD1 covers 9 bases. Germline CDR1 LNHDA, CDR2 SQIVND (reference sequence). V gave up 7 bases and J gave up 8 bases; unmatched junction bases: 8. The CDR3 loop spans 13 amino acids.

The table lists this clone with a few counts. The CDR3 DNA reads TGCAGCGTCGGGGGACAGCATCACACCTACGAGCAGTACTTC. Protein: CSVGGQHHTYEQYF. The chain couples TRBV29-1 to TRBJ2-7, with a tentative D call TRBD1 (7 bases). V was cut by 6 bases and J by 2 bases, with 17 bases left in between. There are 14 residues in the CDR3. From germline, CDR1 is SQVTM and CDR2 ANQGSEA.

The rearrangement uses TRBV21-1 and TRBJ2-7; the D call of TRBD1 is as the table states it, not checked on the DNA. TRBV21-1 constitutes a pseudogene. The CDR3 length is 16 residues. CDR3: CASSSGQGGRSYEQYF. The CDR3 DNA reads as TGTGCCAGCAGCTCTGGACAGGGAGGTCGCTCCTACGAGCAGTACTTC.

The gene calls are TRBV19 and TRBJ1-1; no clear D gene. V gave up 6 bases and J gave up 2 bases, with 19 bases separating them. The CDR3 spans 16 residues. Germline V gives CDR1 LNHDA, CDR2 SQIVND (reference sequence). The CDR3 bases are TGTGCCAGTAGGGCTGGATCGATAGCCCGCAACACTGAAGCTTTCTTT. Its translation is CASRAGSIARNTEAFF.

V is TRBV6-5 and J is TRBJ1-1, with TRBD1 as a possible D gene (6 bases). Per germline, CDR1 MNHEY and CDR2 SVGAGI. This CDR3 comprises 12 residues. The germline V and J ends were trimmed by 6 bases and 5 bases, with 10 bases remaining between them. The CDR3 DNA follows: TGTGCCAGCAGCTCAGGGGAAACTGAAGCTTTCTTT. Residues: CASSSGETEAFF.

The chain combines TRBV4-2 with TRBJ2-2; 9 nucleotides line up with TRBD1. J gave up 8 bases and V 3 bases, and 7 bases lay outside the gene matches. Germline CDR1 LGHNA, CDR2 YNFKEQ. This CDR3 spans 15 amino acids. DNA for the CDR3: TGTGCCAGCAGCCATCCTCAACAGGGGGCGGGGGAGCTGTTTTTT. It specifies CASSHPQQGAGELFF.

J is TRBJ2-7 and V is TRBV5-6; 10 nucleotides agree with TRBD1. Germline V gives CDR1 SGHDT, CDR2 YYEEEE. V lost 3 bases, J lost 1 base, and 1 base stayed unmatched. This CDR3 is built from 14 residues. The CDR3 sequence: CASSWTGGSYEQYF. CDR3 nucleotides: TGTGCCAGCAGCTGGACAGGGGGATCCTACGAGCAGTACTTC.

The chain joins TRBV28 to TRBJ2-2; 11 positions match TRBD1. Germline trimming cut 6 bases from V and 5 bases from J; bases unmatched to any gene: 2. The CDR3 is 14 amino acids. CDR1 MDHEN and CDR2 SYDVKM come from the germline V gene. CDR3 nucleotide sequence: TGTGCCAGCAGGGGGACAGGGGGGACCGGGGAGCTGTTTTTT. It yields the protein CASRGTGGTGELFF.

For this clone: The identical CDR3 is also encoded by other nucleotide sequences in the sample. This CDR3 reads CASSASGGQNNEQFF. The CDR3 nucleotides read TGTGCCAGCAGTGCCAGCGGAGGGCAGAACAATGAGCAGTTCTTC. The V call is TRBV6-4, the J call TRBJ2-1; a possible D gene is TRBD2 (6 bases). The CDR3 contains 15 residues. The germline gives CDR1 MRHNA, CDR2 SNTAGT. The V end lost 4 bases, the J end lost 5 bases, and 15 bases lay between the germline ends.